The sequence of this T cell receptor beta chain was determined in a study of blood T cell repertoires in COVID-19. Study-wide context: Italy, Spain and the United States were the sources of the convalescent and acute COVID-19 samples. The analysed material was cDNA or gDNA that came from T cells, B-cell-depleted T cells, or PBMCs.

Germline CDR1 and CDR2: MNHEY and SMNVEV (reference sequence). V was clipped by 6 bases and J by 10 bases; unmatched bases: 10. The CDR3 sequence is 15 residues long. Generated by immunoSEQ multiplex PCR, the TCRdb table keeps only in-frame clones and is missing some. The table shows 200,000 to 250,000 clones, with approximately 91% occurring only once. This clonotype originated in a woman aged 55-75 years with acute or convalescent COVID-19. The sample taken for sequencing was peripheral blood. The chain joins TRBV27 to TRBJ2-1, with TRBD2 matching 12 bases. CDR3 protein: CASRLGLAGPGEQFF. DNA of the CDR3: TGTGCCAGCAGATTAGGACTAGCGGGACCCGGGGAGCAGTTCTTC.